This passage covers 10 T cell receptor beta chains from one sample sequenced in a study of tumor-infiltrating lymphocytes in primary liver carcinoma. The investigators made TCR beta cDNA from around 540 ng total RNA, using a constant-region primer. Generation of the TCR beta libraries relied on three nested multiplex PCR rounds using slightly modified ARM-PCR. Both of the initial two PCR rounds ran for around 10 cycles and employed TRBV1-TRBV30 forward primers alongside a C-beta reverse primer. MiXCR, applied by TCRdb to the multiplex PCR reads, yields one record per CDR3 protein. The table has 150,000 to 200,000 distinct CDR3 sequences, about 55% seen once; the top ten hold around 74%. The authors took blood RNA from unsorted whole blood and also extracted germline DNA. Sequencing input: peripheral blood. These receptor sequences come from a man aged 35 to 55 with primary liver carcinoma and hepatitis B virus infection.

On this clonotype itself: Relative to the germline gene, one junction end is altered; a read error may explain this. The chain joins TRBV11-2 to TRBJ2-7; D remains ambiguous. Germline V gene lookup returns CDR1 SGHAT and CDR2 FQNNGV. The CDR3 sequence is 14 residues long. The chain's CDR3 is CASSLTGVAYEHYF. The CDR3 region has the DNA TGTGCCAGCAGCTTAACCGGCGTGGCCTACGAGCACTACTTC.

In DNA form, the CDR3 reads TGTGCCAGCAGTCCCACGGGACCGGTGGGCGAGACCCAGTACTTC. This encodes CASSPTGPVGETQYF. The chain uses TRBV28 and TRBJ2-5; D possibly matches TRBD1 or TRBD2 (5 bases each). Germline V gene data show CDR1 as MDHEN and CDR2 as SYDVKM. The CDR3 contains 15 residues. Trimming removed 5 bases from V and 5 bases from J, with 18 bases in between.

This clonotype occurred many times. V is TRBV11-2 and J is TRBJ2-3; 9 nucleotides match TRBD1. CDR1 SGHAT and CDR2 FQNNGV come from the germline V gene. With V trimmed by 6 bases and J by 10 bases, 17 bases remained unmatched. There are 16 residues in the CDR3. CDR3 sequence (DNA): TGTGCCAGCAGACCAATAAATCGGGACAGGGTGGTTCCGCAGTATTTT. Its translation is CASRPINRDRVVPQYF.

To note about this clonotype: A much larger clone differs by one base, so this may be a read error. The chain joins TRBV4-1 to TRBJ1-5; D is possibly TRBD1 (5 bases). The CDR3 runs 15 residues. Germline assignment: CDR1 MGHRA and CDR2 YSYEKL. CDR3 region: CANSQQGGGNQPQHF. CDR3 coding DNA: TGCGCCAACAGCCAGCAGGGAGGTGGCAATCAGCCCCAGCATTTT.

This clonotype was found once. The germline gene is not matched at one end of the junction; a read error may be the cause. The chain uses TRBV24-1 and TRBJ2-7; perhaps TRBD2 as D (5 bases). Germline V gene sequence: CDR1 KGHDR, CDR2 SFDVKD. CDR3 length: 18 amino acids. CDR3 coding DNA: TGTGTCACCAGTGGCGCAGCGGAAGGGAGTGGGCCCTACAATGAGCAGTTATTC. This gives the protein CVTSGAAEGSGPYNEQLF.

The chain recombines TRBV29-1 with TRBJ1-2, with D possibly being TRBD1 (6 bases). This CDR3 has 12 residues. The germline V gene has CDR1 SQVTM and CDR2 ANQGSEA. V lost 7 bases and J 3 bases, leaving 12 bases between the germline ends. CDR3: CSATQGDYGYTF. Written as DNA, the CDR3 is TGCAGCGCCACACAGGGTGACTATGGCTACACCTTC.

For this clonotype: Germline and junction disagree at one end, which may indicate a read error. This CDR3 is CASSIGLAEGNEQLF. CDR3 bases: TGTGCCAGTAGCATAGGACTAGCGGAAGGGAATGAGCAGCTCTTC. The gene calls are TRBV11-2 and TRBJ2-1, with 10 bases lining up with TRBD2. CDR3 length equals 15 residues. CDR1 is SGHAT, CDR2 FQNNGV, per germline.

The chain has TRBV5-1 and TRBJ2-6; 8 bases are shared with TRBD1. The CDR3 has 18 amino acids. The V segment lost 4 bases and the J segment 4 bases; nucleotides outside the gene matches: 13. Germline lookup yields CDR1 SGHRS and CDR2 YFSETQ. CDR3 sequence (DNA): TGCGCCAGCAGCCTAATGCCGGGACAGGACAGGGGGGCCAACGTCCTGACTTTC. It is translated as CASSLMPGQDRGANVLTF.

Concerning this clonotype itself: One end of the junction does not line up with germline, which may come from a read error. The chain links TRBV7-9 to TRBJ2-1; the D gene could be TRBD1 or TRBD2 (5 bases each). The CDR3 runs 14 residues. Germline V gives CDR1 SEHNR, CDR2 FQNEAQ (reference sequence). The CDR3 here is CATALSGSYSEQFF. The CDR3 nucleotides read TGTGCCACCGCGCTCTCAGGGAGCTACAGTGAGCAGTTCTTC.

Regarding this clonotype: The junction departs from germline at one end; a sequencing error may be responsible. This chain uses TRBV11-3 with TRBJ2-1; 9 nucleotides line up with TRBD2. The CDR3 runs to 16 residues. The germline V gene encodes CDR1 SGHNT and CDR2 YENEEA. CDR3 nucleotide sequence: TGTGCCAGCAGCTTAGCGTGGGATAGCGGGGGACCTGAGCAGTTTTTC. Its translation: CASSLAWDSGGPEQFF.